This paragraph reports one T cell receptor (beta chain). The target antigen is unknown. Germline loops: CDR1 LGHNT, CDR2 FRNRAP. V was trimmed by 7 bases and J by 2 bases, leaving 16 bases between them. This CDR3 is 15 amino acids long. The naive CD8 subset, CD45RO-negative cells positively selected for CCR7, excluded terminally differentiated effector memory CD45RA+ cells. This sample was taken from a study of shared clonotypes between healthy human individuals. About the research overall: Each donor's CD8 memory used one plate, CD8 naive two, each CD4 subset three.

Each subset's genomic DNA was shared equally among a number of immunoSEQ plates. Profiled with immunoSEQ multiplex PCR; TCRdb holds only in-frame clones, not every one. The sample contains fewer than 850,000 clones, about 96% of which appear only once. The study, taken as a whole, reports: Generally, estimated richness proved larger in naive subsets than it did in memory subsets. Blood was the sole source, and tissue repertoires probably differ.

The sequencing input was naive CD8+ T cells sorted from blood. The source is a man aged 25 to 45 in good health. The V call is TRBV12-5, the J call TRBJ2-3, with unresolved D. The CDR3 DNA reads TGTGCTAGTGCCGACTGGGGATCCCACACAGATACGCAGTATTTT. Protein: CASADWGSHTDTQYF.